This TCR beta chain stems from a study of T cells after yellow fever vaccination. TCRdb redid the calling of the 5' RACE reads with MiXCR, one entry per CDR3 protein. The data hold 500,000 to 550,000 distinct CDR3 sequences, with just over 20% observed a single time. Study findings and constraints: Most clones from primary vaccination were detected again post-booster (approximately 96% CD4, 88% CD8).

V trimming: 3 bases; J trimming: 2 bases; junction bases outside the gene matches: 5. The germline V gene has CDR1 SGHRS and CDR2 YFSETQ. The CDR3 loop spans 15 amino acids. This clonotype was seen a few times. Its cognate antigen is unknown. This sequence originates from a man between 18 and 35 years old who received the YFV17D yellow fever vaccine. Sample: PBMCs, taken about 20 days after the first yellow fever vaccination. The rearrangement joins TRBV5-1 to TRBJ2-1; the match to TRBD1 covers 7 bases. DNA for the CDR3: TGCGCCAGCAGCTACAGGGGATTGGCCTACAATGAGCAGTTCTTC. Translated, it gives CASSYRGLAYNEQFF.